The subject of this entry is one T cell receptor (beta chain). The data belong to a study of blood T cell repertoires in COVID-19. Authors' data handling: Estimates of nucleated cell counts were drawn from the amplification of reference gene primers. Produced via immunoSEQ multiplex PCR; TCRdb's table is partial and in-frame only. V and J calls and clone size are those listed in that table; D and trimming were worked out from the DNA. The table has over 45,000 clones, around 83% seen once. Germline CDR1 reads GTSNPN; CDR2 reads SVGIG (reference sequence). Trimming stripped 2 bases from V and 7 bases from J, with 9 bases between. CDR3 length: 13 amino acids.

The sequence was obtained from a woman aged 55-70 years with acute or convalescent COVID-19. The chain joins TRBV30 to TRBJ1-6; a weak D match, TRBD1 (6 bases). Specimen: peripheral blood. CDR3 amino acids: CAWSWDKNSPLHF. DNA for the CDR3: TGTGCCTGGAGTTGGGACAAAAATTCACCCCTCCACTTT.